This TCR beta chain was profiled in a study of CDR3 diversity in severe acne. This CDR3 is 15 amino acids long. Trimming at V came to 6 bases and at J to 11 bases, leaving 11 bases not matched to a gene. Germline V gene data show CDR1 as ENHRY and CDR2 as SYGVKD. In TCRdb, the PCR reads were re-called with MiXCR into one record per CDR3 protein. The data contain 100,000 or so distinct CDR3 sequences, under 60% of them singletons. Of note for this clonotype: This may arise from a read error, as a much more abundant clone is one base away.

The TCR sequence derives from a male donor with acne. Sequencing was carried out using blood. The chain combines TRBV10-3 with TRBJ2-1; 12 nucleotides agree with TRBD2. CDR3 amino acids: CAIRKLAGGIRKQFF. The CDR3 DNA is TGTGCCATCAGAAAACTAGCGGGAGGTATCCGTAAGCAGTTCTTC.